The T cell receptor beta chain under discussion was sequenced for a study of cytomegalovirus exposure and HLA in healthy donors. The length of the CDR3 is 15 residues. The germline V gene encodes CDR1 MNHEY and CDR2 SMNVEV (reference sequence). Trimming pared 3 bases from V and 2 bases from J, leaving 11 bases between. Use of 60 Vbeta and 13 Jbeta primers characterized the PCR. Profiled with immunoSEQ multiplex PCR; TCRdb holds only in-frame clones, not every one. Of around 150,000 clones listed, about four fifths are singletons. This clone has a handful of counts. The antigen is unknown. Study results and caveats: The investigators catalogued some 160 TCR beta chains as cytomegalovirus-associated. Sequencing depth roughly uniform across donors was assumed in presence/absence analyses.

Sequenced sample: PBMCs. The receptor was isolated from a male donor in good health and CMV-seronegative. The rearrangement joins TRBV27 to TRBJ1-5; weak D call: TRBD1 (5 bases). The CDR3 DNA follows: TGTGCCAGCAGTTTTCGGGGGATAGGCAATCAGCCCCAGCATTTT. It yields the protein CASSFRGIGNQPQHF.